The entry below gives a single TCR beta chain sequence along with its context. The antigen this receptor binds is unknown. No much larger clone exists at a distance of one base, and base qualities are not known. This sample was taken from a study of cytomegalovirus exposure and HLA in healthy donors listed by TCRdb under 2017. At the level of the whole study: An earlier analysis of some 550 of the donors reported 250 to 350 Gb of sequence data and approximately 110 million unique TCR beta sequences from about 200 million T cells. An early release covering roughly 600 HLA-typed donors comprised about 320 gigabases of sequencing data and around 85 million unique TCR sequences. Among the roughly 390 genotyped donors, 75% to 90% belonged to the genetic ancestry cluster associated with self-reported Caucasian donors. The study aimed to test whether cataloging public T cell receptors could reveal signatures of past pathogen exposure. The study used immunosequencing to profile the T cell repertoires of 666 subjects and linked those repertoires to cytomegalovirus serostatus. In addition to the first cohort of approximately 650 subjects, a separate validation cohort of 100 to 150 different subjects was used. To predict cytomegalovirus infection status, the study brought together high-throughput TCR immunosequencing, statistical association of individual TCRs with disease status, and machine learning. In a later analysis, previously published TCR beta repertoires from 550 to 700 donors were re-analyzed and high-resolution HLA genotyping was added so that TCR occurrence patterns could be studied. In the later analysis, no new phenotypic data were used to find candidate immune exposures; instead, reliance was placed on TCR beta sequences and their occurrence across donors. An earlier analysis of 587 of the donors used high-throughput TCR beta sequencing to judge whether each TCR beta V gene segment behaved as functional or pseudogenic. Donor age, sex, ethnicity and CMV serostatus were compiled alongside the repertoire data. Genome-wide SNP genotypes for about 60% of the 666 donors were used in a later genetic analysis, which treated that subset as a discovery cohort. All discovery cohort repertoires had been generated using a single sequencing platform. HLA typing covered class I and class II loci at four-digit resolution. Typing coverage differed by locus: A, B, C, DRB1 and DQB1 were typed in roughly 620-640 donors, DQA1 in approximately 520, DPA1 in approximately 610, and DPB1 in around 490. Because of strong linkage in the cohort, five DR-DQ haplotypes were treated as single units for association and clustering. Across approximately 420 genotyped donors of the cohort, an average of about 240,000 unique TCR beta nucleotide sequences per donor were sequenced, and roughly 17% of those sequences were non-productive.

Library generation was performed with the immunoSEQ multiplex PCR assay. For the multiplex PCR, a mixture combining 60 forward primers for TCR Vbeta segments and 13 reverse primers for TCR Jbeta segments was used. A multiplex PCR assay on genomic DNA amplified the CDR3 region of rearranged TCR beta genes. The amplified TCR beta libraries were sequenced on the Illumina HiSeq System as 87-base-pair reads. For the original study's pipeline: A later analysis counted approximately 84 million unique TCR beta chains across the 670 or so repertoires, and roughly 9.9 million of these chains were shared by at least two donors. To remove PCR and sequencing errors, raw reads were error-corrected and collapsed into unique sequences using a nearest-neighbor algorithm that merged closely related sequences. CDR3 sequences were aligned to IMGT reference sequences to assign V, D and J gene segments. Each retained sequence needed at least a six-nucleotide match to both a V gene segment and a J gene segment. A rearrangement counted as productive if the CDR3 had no stop codons and remained in frame with V and J, and every other rearrangement counted as non-productive. CDR3 was defined by IMGT convention, running from the second conserved V-encoded cysteine to the conserved J-encoded phenylalanine. Sequences without an unambiguous match to a single V gene segment were excluded from the earlier analysis of approximately 600 of the donors. An earlier analysis of several hundred of the donors called V segments functional above 56.7% productive rearrangements and segregating when the between-donor standard deviation exceeded 5%. To diagnose cytomegalovirus status from the catalog of TCR beta chain sequences, a statistical classification framework was built. In a later analysis, V and J genes were assigned by comparing TCR nucleotide sequences against IMGT/GENE-DB human TR gene sequences. In a later analysis, CDR3 sequences and most-parsimonious VDJ recombination scenarios were assigned using the TCRdist pipeline. A later analysis defined each TCR beta chain by its CDR3 amino acid sequence plus V-gene family, and excluded reads lacking a unique V-gene family. A later analysis removed 592 highly shared, low-generation-probability nucleotide sequences to deal with suspected cross-contamination and a sequencing artifact. For each public chain, a later analysis derived a clonal expansion index from normalized ranks of inferred template counts within each repertoire. Generation probabilities in a later analysis came from a VDJ recombination model fitted to out-of-frame rearrangements, and those results were checked against IGoR. In a later analysis, hypergeometric tests were used to score TCR-TCR, TCR-HLA and TCR-CMV co-occurrence, with a repertoire-size bias correction applied to TCR pairs. To estimate false discovery rates, a later analysis permuted the HLA or CMV assignments 20 times. In a later analysis, co-occurring TCRs were grouped using DBSCAN, with TCRdist sequence similarity added in when clustering inside HLA-allele-positive subsets. For co-occurrence clustering, repertoires with fewer than 30,000 or more than 120,000 public chains were excluded, along with five or six repertoires with anomalous nucleotide sharing. The source is immuneACCESS, and TCRdb retained only in-frame sequences with V and J called. Part of the clones is not carried over; for the studies checked, unresolved V genes explain less than half of this, and the remainder is unexplained. That table gives V, J and clone size, and the DNA gave D and trimming. The table for this sample lists under 150,000 clones; around four fifths of them were counted only once. Approximately 1.2% of the sample rests with the top ten.

Based on the germline V gene, the CDR1 and CDR2 sequences are SGHDT and YYEEEE. Here V drops 4 bases and J drops 3 bases, and the junction holds 7 bases not matched to any gene. Counted from cysteine to phenylalanine, this CDR3 has 15 amino acids. Left in the record is the CDR3 DNA by itself, 45 bases read in frame from the first base. Study-wide conclusions, independent of this receptor: According to the authors, the approach could potentially be generalized to other disease states and immunological phenotypes. The cohort was sequenced for TCR beta chains only, and without alpha or paired-chain data the features that could be detected were limited. Approximately 16 rarely observed V segments, including chromosome 9 orphons, were excluded from the earlier analysis of several hundred of the donors because counts were too low. Because the 87-base-pair reads could not distinguish some IMGT-functional V segments, including TRBV6-2 and TRBV6-3, those segments were excluded. Roughly uniform sequencing depth across donors was assumed in presence/absence analyses, although this assumption may not hold. Because HLA typing was missing for some donors at each locus, association tests included only the typed subset. When HLA alleles, especially DR and DQ, strongly co-occurred, TCR associations were difficult to assign to individual alleles. According to a later genetic analysis, donors in an Asian-associated ancestry cluster had fewer N-insertions in productive TCRs than the approximately 700-donor mean. In both the original and validation cohorts, the classifier was reported to diagnose cytomegalovirus status with high specificity and sensitivity. A further reported finding was that TCR beta sequences accurately predicted the HLA-A and HLA-B alleles for most subjects in the first cohort. Several of the top co-occurrence clusters appeared to be linked to parvovirus B19, influenza, CMV and Epstein-Barr virus, according to a later analysis. In a later genetic analysis, a missense DCLRE1C variant was associated with V-gene and J-gene trimming of TCR beta chains, and the association was replicated in an independent cohort. In a later analysis, 15,000 to 20,000 TCR beta sequences were associated with specific HLA alleles at a false discovery rate of 0.05. Most CMV-associated TCR beta chains appeared to be HLA-restricted in a later analysis, and the HLA associations seemed to be driven largely by CMV exposure. In vitro tests confirmed that a few of the cytomegalovirus-associated TCR beta chains recognize cytomegalovirus antigens. Immune exposure information for the cohort was limited to CMV serostatus. Linkage disequilibrium might explain the correlated functional status among segregating V segments, but an unknown experimental factor could not be ruled out. In a later analysis, HLA-associated TCR beta chains showed more clonal expansion and lower generation probabilities than non-associated chains that were equally common. Across donors, most TCR sequences were observed very rarely, whereas some public TCRs were present in many individuals. The study listed 150 to 200 TCR beta chains as associated with cytomegalovirus. In an earlier analysis of 587 of the donors, most TCR beta V segments appeared in productive rearrangements about 87% or about 30% of the time, broadly matching IMGT annotations. A later analysis found that TCR association rates varied across HLA loci, with DRB1 alleles showing the most associated TCRs and HLA-C alleles the fewest. The sequencing pipeline was judged likely to have produced a cluster of highly shared sequence variants as a technical artifact.

The cohort was made up of several hundred healthy bone marrow donors. At the time of sampling, every cohort member was nominally healthy, though immune exposures that went unrecorded were likely present. The donor was CMV seronegative and belonged to the group of more than 300 seronegative cohort members. Every donor gave a peripheral blood sample, and the peripheral blood mononuclear cells from that sample were used for TCR beta sequencing. The Qiagen DNeasy Blood Extraction Kit was used to extract genomic DNA from the blood cell samples. The sequence was collected from a boy aged 5-17 years in good health and CMV-seronegative. The chain was built from TRBV5-6 and TRBJ2-7, with 10 central nucleotides matching TRBD2. The sequenced material came from PBMCs. The DNA is TGTGCCAGCAGCCCTCTAGCGGGAGTGGTCTACGAGCAGTACTTC. Translated, it reads CASSPLAGVVYEQYF.